This entry features one T cell receptor beta chain sequence. V lost 2 bases, J lost 4 bases, and 8 bases stayed unmatched. Germline CDR1 SNHLY, CDR2 FYNNEI. The CDR3 length is 17 residues. The record originates from a study of blood T cell repertoires in COVID-19. Authors' methods: Scientists estimated how many nucleated cells there were by amplifying reference gene primers. Clones were read by immunoSEQ multiplex PCR, and TCRdb kept only the in-frame ones, dropping some. V and J calls and clone size are given by that table; D and trimming were obtained from the DNA. The sample contains 270,000 or so clones, 86% of which appear only once.

This chain uses TRBV2 with TRBJ2-5; TRBD2 aligns across 12 bases. Sequencing was done on a sample of peripheral blood. This clonotype was obtained from a man in his forties or fifties with active or convalescent COVID-19. CDR3: CASSELGLAGGRETQYF. The CDR3 DNA reads TGTGCCAGCAGTGAATTAGGTCTAGCGGGGGGGAGAGAGACCCAGTACTTC.